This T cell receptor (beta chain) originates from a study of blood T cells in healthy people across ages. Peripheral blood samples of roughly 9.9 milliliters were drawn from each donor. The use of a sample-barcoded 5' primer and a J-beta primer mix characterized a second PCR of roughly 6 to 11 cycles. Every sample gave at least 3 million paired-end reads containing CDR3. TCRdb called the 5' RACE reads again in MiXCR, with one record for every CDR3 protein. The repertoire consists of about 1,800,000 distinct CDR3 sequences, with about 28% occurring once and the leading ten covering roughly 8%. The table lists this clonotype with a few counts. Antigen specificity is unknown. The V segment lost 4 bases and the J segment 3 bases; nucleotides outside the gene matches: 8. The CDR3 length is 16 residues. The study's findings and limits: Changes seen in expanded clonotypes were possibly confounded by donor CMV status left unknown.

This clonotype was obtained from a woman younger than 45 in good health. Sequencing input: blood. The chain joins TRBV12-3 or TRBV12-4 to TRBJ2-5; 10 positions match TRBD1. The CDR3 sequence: CASSSPGQGWEETQYF. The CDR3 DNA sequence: TGTGCCAGCAGTTCACCGGGACAGGGGTGGGAAGAGACCCAGTACTTC.